This TCR beta chain appears in the sequencing data of a study of blood T cell repertoires in COVID-19. Overall study context: The United States, Italy and Spain provided the acute and convalescent COVID-19 samples.

Original methodology: Nucleated cell counts were estimated from reference gene primer amplification. Profiled with immunoSEQ multiplex PCR; TCRdb holds only in-frame clones, not every one. V and J calls and clone size follow that table, whereas D and trimming were derived from the DNA. This table holds more than 300,000 clones, under 85% found once. The CDR3 runs 13 residues. V lost 5 bases to trimming and J lost 4 bases; unmatched junction nucleotides: 3. The germline gives CDR1 MRHNA, CDR2 SNTAGT. The cohort comprised adults aged roughly 18 to 95 years residing in some 24 US areas. The recovered donors of Cohort 3 showed two negative PCRs, clearance, or symptom resolution.

The TCR sequence derives from a woman in her 50s who had recovered from COVID-19. Sequencing used PBMCs or T cells enriched from blood (not recorded which). This sequence joins TRBV6-4 and TRBJ1-1; 8 bases align to TRBD1. CDR3 residues: CASSQDRGTEAFF. CDR3 nucleotide sequence: TGTGCCAGCAGTCAAGACAGGGGCACTGAAGCTTTCTTT.